This T cell receptor (beta chain) was documented in a study of Graves' ophthalmopathy and Graves' hyperthyroidism. Amplification from RNA transcripts yielded the TCR beta CDR3 regions. HTBI primers were used in a first-round RT-PCR, which preceded a second-round multiplex PCR. Each CDR3 protein is one row after TCRdb ran MiXCR on the multiplex PCR reads. The sample has about 380,000 distinct CDR3 sequences; approximately 15% are singletons. This clonotype was counted ten times or more. Material for sequencing was peripheral blood. This sequence originates from a woman between 18 and 30 years old with stable Graves' hyperthyroidism.

The CDR3 sequence: CASSLLRNYGYTF. In DNA form, the CDR3 reads TGTGCCAGCAGTTTACTACGTAACTATGGCTACACCTTC. The chain carries TRBV12-3 or TRBV12-4 and TRBJ1-2; D unclear. Trimming removed 2 bases at V and 1 base at J, with 5 bases between. The CDR3 spans 13 residues.